This T cell receptor (beta chain) comes out of a study of circulating and synovial CD4+ cells in juvenile arthritis. Study-level points and caveats: T cell genome counts differed by at least an order of magnitude between CPL and CD4 samples.

TCRdb's copy holds only in-frame clones and misses some; the assay was immunoSEQ multiplex PCR. The table has some 35,000 clones, around 95% seen once; the top ten hold approximately 0.18%. Germline V gives CDR1 SQVTM, CDR2 ANQGSEA. The CDR3 consists of 14 residues. The J segment lost 6 bases and the V segment lost 3 bases, leaving 5 bases of the junction unmatched. A note on this clone: The antigen remains undetermined.

Sample: CD4+ T cells from blood. This chain links TRBV29-1 with TRBJ2-7, with TRBD2 matching 13 bases. This receptor was taken from a human donor with juvenile idiopathic arthritis. Here the CDR3 reads CSVERTSGSSEQYF. The CDR3 bases are TGCAGCGTTGAGCGGACTAGCGGGAGCTCCGAGCAGTACTTC.